Below are 19 T cell receptor beta chains sequenced from a single sample in a study of OX40 agonist ivuxolimab in advanced cancers. The method was immunoSEQ multiplex PCR; TCRdb's version includes in-frame clones alone and lacks a portion of them. The sample yields some 80,000 clones, approximately 84% seen once. Sequencing was performed on CD4+ or CD8+ T cells sorted from blood, taken in a trial of the OX40 agonist ivuxolimab. The receptor source for this set is an adult with an advanced solid tumor such as melanoma, head and neck, liver or kidney cancer.

The gene calls are TRBV5-1 and TRBJ1-2; D gene unclear. The CDR3 has 14 residues. V dropped 0 bases and J dropped 4 bases, with 10 bases sitting between them. Germline assignment: CDR1 SGHRS and CDR2 YFSETQ. The CDR3 loop reads CASSLDRRAYGYTF. The CDR3 bases are TGCGCCAGCAGCTTGGATCGACGGGCCTATGGCTACACCTTC.

The chain couples TRBV30 to TRBJ1-3, with D tentatively TRBD1 (5 bases). V lost 1 base and J lost 4, with 8 bases in between. The germline gives CDR1 GTSNPN, CDR2 SVGIG (reference sequence). This CDR3 has 13 amino acids. The CDR3 spells CAWSGYRGNTIYF. The CDR3 DNA is TGTGCCTGGAGTGGGTACAGGGGAAACACCATATATTTT.

V and J are TRBV6-5 and TRBJ1-1, with D uncertain. The V gene lost 4 bases and the J gene lost 2 bases, with 5 bases spanning the gap. The CDR3 consists of 12 residues. Looked up from germline, CDR1 is MNHEY and CDR2 is SVGAGI. The CDR3 DNA reads as TGTGCCAGCAGTTGGGGAAACACTGAAGCTTTCTTT. It is translated as CASSWGNTEAFF.

V and J are TRBV7-6 and TRBJ1-1, with D possibly matching TRBD1 (6 bases). The CDR3 consists of 14 residues. V was cut by 6 bases and J by 4 bases, with 15 bases left in between. Per the germline V gene, CDR1 is SGHVS and CDR2 is FNYEAQ. The CDR3 nucleotides are TGTGCCAGCAGTTGGACAGTGGTGGGCACTGAAGCTTTCTTT. It is translated as CASSWTVVGTEAFF. The full variable domain, in which reference TRBV7-6 and TRBJ1-1 provide the parts outside the CDR3, is GAGVSQSPRYKVTKRGQDVALRCDPISGHVSLYWYRQALGQGPEFLTYFNYEAQQDKSGLPNDRFSAERPEGSISTLTIQRTEQRDSAMYRCASSWTVVGTEAFFGQGTRLTVV.

The chain combines TRBV7-9 with TRBJ1-1, with unresolved D. Per germline, CDR1 SEHNR and CDR2 FQNEAQ (reference sequence). The CDR3 length is 14 residues. V lost 4 bases and J 2 bases, leaving 11 bases between the germline ends. The CDR3 reads CASSSPGVNTEAFF. CDR3 nucleotides: TGTGCCAGCAGCTCGCCCGGGGTTAACACTGAAGCTTTCTTT.

The chain employs TRBV19 and TRBJ1-6, with D unresolved. The germline CDR1 and CDR2 sequences are LNHDA and SQIVND (reference sequence). The ends were cut back, 2 bases at V and 7 bases at J, with 12 bases in the middle. CDR3 length: 15 amino acids. CDR3 bases: TGTGCCAGTAGTATAAGCTGGCAGGTCAATTCACCCCTCCACTTT. This sequence encodes CASSISWQVNSPLHF.

The rearrangement links TRBV6-5 to TRBJ2-2; D uncertain. With 6 bases removed from V and 3 bases from J, the gap between germline ends came to 14 bases. The CDR3 is made up of 15 amino acids. CDR1 and CDR2 from the germline V gene are MNHEY and SVGAGI. Here the CDR3 DNA reads TGTGCCAGCAGATCGCTACCCATATACACCGGGGAGCTGTTTTTT. It yields the protein CASRSLPIYTGELFF.

This chain uses TRBV7-8 with TRBJ2-5; TRBD2 matches 9 bases. Germline V lookup: CDR1 SGHVS, CDR2 FQNEAQ. The V and J ends lost 8 bases and 5 bases, in that order; junction bases with no gene match: 12. The CDR3 is made up of 15 amino acids. CDR3 region: CASGETSGRWETQYF. DNA for the CDR3: TGTGCCAGCGGGGAGACTAGCGGCCGTTGGGAGACCCAGTACTTC.

This chain connects TRBV6-1 to TRBJ2-7; possibly TRBD1 or TRBD2 for D (6 bases each). CDR3 length: 14 residues. V was clipped by 7 bases and J by 0 bases, with 13 bases between them. The germline gives CDR1 MNHNS, CDR2 SASEGT. This CDR3 is CASIRGDYSYEQYF. The CDR3 DNA sequence: TGTGCCAGCATTAGGGGGGATTACTCCTACGAGCAGTACTTC.

This chain uses TRBV18 with TRBJ1-1, with D uncertain. Germline values: CDR1 KGHSH, CDR2 LQKENI. V was trimmed by 10 bases and J by 3 bases, leaving 9 bases between them. The length of the CDR3 is 11 residues. The CDR3 DNA sequence: TGTGCCACTCAAAGGGACACTGAAGCTTTCTTT. Protein sequence: CATQRDTEAFF.

This rearrangement joins TRBV19 to TRBJ1-5; unclear D gene. The CDR3 sequence is 17 residues long. V lost 3 bases and J lost 0, with 15 bases in between. Germline V lookup: CDR1 LNHDA, CDR2 SQIVND (reference sequence). The DNA of the CDR3 is TGTGCCAGTAGTATTGGGCAGGCCTCCAATAGCAATCAGCCCCAGCATTTT. Translated, it gives CASSIGQASNSNQPQHF. Variable domain in full (rest from reference TRBV19 and TRBJ1-5): DGGITQSPKYLFRKEGQNVTLSCEQNLNHDAMYWYRQDPGQGLRLIYYSQIVNDFQKGDIAEGYSVSREKKESFPLTVTSAQKNPTAFYLCASSIGQASNSNQPQHFGDGTRLSIL.

The chain couples TRBV2 to TRBJ1-2; D gene ambiguous. V was pared by 7 bases and J by 6 bases, with 21 bases between. In germline, CDR1 is SNHLY, CDR2 FYNNEI. CDR3 length: 15 residues. The CDR3 spells CASTLRSVSPNGYTF. The DNA of the CDR3 is TGTGCCAGCACCCTACGCTCAGTGAGTCCCAATGGCTACACCTTC.

The chain is built from TRBV2 and TRBJ2-1, with 7 bases identical to TRBD2. Germline V gives CDR1 SNHLY, CDR2 FYNNEI. Germline trimming cut 1 base from V and 4 bases from J; bases unmatched to any gene: 4. This CDR3 region has 15 residues. CDR3 in DNA: TGTGCCAGCAGTGAAGGAGCGGGGCATTACAATGAGCAGTTCTTC. Translated, it gives CASSEGAGHYNEQFF.

The V call is TRBV29-1, the J call TRBJ1-4, with D perhaps TRBD1 (6 bases). V was pared by 6 bases and J by 2 bases, with 10 bases between. CDR1 and CDR2 from the germline V gene are SQVTM and ANQGSEA. This CDR3 region has 13 residues. The chain's CDR3 is CSVGGQTNEKLFF. Written as DNA, the CDR3 is TGCAGCGTGGGGGGGCAGACTAATGAAAAACTGTTTTTT.

The chain combines TRBV14 with TRBJ2-4, with TRBD2 matching over 10 bases. V trimming: 4 bases; J trimming: 11 bases; junction bases outside the gene matches: 8. Germline CDR1 and CDR2: SGHDN and FVKESK. This CDR3 has 14 residues. This CDR3 reads CASSPSGTSAFQYF. Here the CDR3 DNA reads TGTGCCAGCAGCCCCTCCGGGACTAGCGCCTTTCAGTACTTC.

The chain uses TRBV19 and TRBJ1-1; 8 bases map to TRBD1. The CDR3 is 14 amino acids. Unmatched junction bases numbered 5, after V lost 4 bases and J lost 4 bases. CDR1 and CDR2 (germline): LNHDA, SQIVND (reference sequence). The CDR3 here is CASSNDRGGTEAFF. The CDR3 nucleotides read TGTGCCAGTAGTAATGACAGGGGCGGCACTGAAGCTTTCTTT. Full variable domain (remainder filled in from reference TRBV19 and TRBJ1-1): DGGITQSPKYLFRKEGQNVTLSCEQNLNHDAMYWYRQDPGQGLRLIYYSQIVNDFQKGDIAEGYSVSREKKESFPLTVTSAQKNPTAFYLCASSNDRGGTEAFFGQGTRLTVV.

This clone was observed a single time. This rearrangement joins TRBV10-3 to TRBJ2-5; 11 bases match TRBD2. The J call may not be correct, given that the DNA end is closer to TRBJ2-7. The CDR3 totals 15 residues. Germline V gives CDR1 ENHRY, CDR2 SYGVKD. The DNA for the CDR3 is TGTGCCATCAGTGAGTTAACTAGCGGGAGTGGCGAGCAGTACTTC. It is translated as CAISELTSGSGEQYF.

This chain connects TRBV10-3 to TRBJ2-1; D may be TRBD2 (6 bases). Per germline, CDR1 ENHRY and CDR2 SYGVKD. The CDR3 extends over 19 amino acids. The V and J ends lost 4 bases and 4 bases respectively, with 26 bases between them. The CDR3 here is CAISGLNDFGAGLYNEQFF. The CDR3 DNA reads as TGTGCCATCAGTGGATTAAACGATTTCGGCGCGGGGTTGTACAATGAGCAGTTCTTC.

The J gene is TRBJ1-1, the V gene TRBV13; TRBD1 matches at 7 bases. V was clipped by 6 bases and J by 0 bases; unmatched bases: 4. The CDR3 length is 14 residues. CDR1 and CDR2 (germline): PRHDT, FYEKMQ (reference sequence). The CDR3 DNA follows: TGTGCCAGCAGTTACAGGGGTTTGAACACTGAAGCTTTCTTT. This translates into CASSYRGLNTEAFF.